The entry that follows covers one T cell receptor beta chain sequence. It lacks a known antigen. Within one base of it there is no much larger clone, and no base qualities were kept. Genomic DNA was the input for TRB sequencing, which was run either with the immunoSEQ assay at survey resolution or with the hsTCRB kit. Under the source paper's analysis protocol: Initial read processing used immunoSEQ software, and repertoire analyses used the LymphoSeq R package. For each TRB dataset, clonality was calculated as 1 minus normalized Shannon entropy, and the Gini coefficient was computed as well. Phenotypes of unsorted samples were inferred by mapping TRB sequences from sorted subsets of the recipient or donor onto the same recipient's unsorted samples. TCRdb took this table from immuneACCESS and kept in-frame rearrangements with V and J called. Such tables lack part of the clones; where checked against another copy, unresolved V genes explain under half of the gap, and the rest is unexplained. That table supplies the V and J calls and clone size; D and trimming were determined from the DNA. The sample table contains tens of thousands of clones; only one count was recorded for around 78% of them. 7% to 8.5% of the sample belongs to the ten largest clones.

V is pruned by 2 bases and J by 1 base, leaving 5 bases of the junction without a gene match. Based on the germline V gene, the CDR1 and CDR2 sequences are SGDLS and YYNGEE. The CDR3 holds 15 amino acids from the cysteine to the phenylalanine. This entry keeps only the CDR3 DNA: 45 bases, framed from base 1. What this sample's treatment or condition label stands for: high-dose cyclophosphamide on days +3 and +4 as single-agent GVHD prophylaxis. Patients in the PTCy group got busulfan and fludarabine conditioning, a marrow graft from a related or unrelated donor, and cyclophosphamide on days +3 and +4. The PTCy-treated patients were enrolled in a prospective multi-institutional clinical trial. Peripheral blood and bone marrow mononuclear cells were isolated by Ficoll-Hypaque density centrifugation and cryopreserved. CD4+ and CD8+ T cells, including naive and memory subsets, were sorted by FACS on a FACSAria II.

The sample belongs to a study of T cells after posttransplantation cyclophosphamide (dated by TCRdb to about 2016). Regarding the study in general: Using TRB sequencing, the study followed how the T cell repertoire reconstituted after myeloablative bone marrow transplantation in which posttransplantation cyclophosphamide served as GVHD prophylaxis. Samples from some 40 PTCy-treated patients, along with samples from roughly 15 of their related bone marrow donors, underwent antigen receptor sequencing. In 3 patients, TRB sequencing was also performed on up to roughly 3 more blood samples taken 2 to 5.2 years after transplant, and in several patients, pretransplant blood was also TRB-sequenced. TRA and TRB clonality were tightly correlated in several samples, so subsequent TCR analyses focused on TRB only. Public TRB sequences were compared against a database of over 3,000 sequences linked to responses to pathogens, tumor antigens, self-antigens and alloantigens. Blood from every one of the approximately 37 PTCy patients who had 1-year posttransplant specimens underwent TRB sequencing. Points the paper makes about the study in general: Donor-recipient similarity was low at 1-2 months but increased during the first year, and donor CD8+ memory clones often dominated later blood repertoires. The TRB repertoires of T cells infiltrating skin or the GI tract showed only limited overlap with the TRB repertoires found in blood. Across roughly 49 patients, TRB clonality was highly associated with recipient CMV seropositivity and CMV reactivation, and PTCy diversity was similar to diversity in CNI/methotrexate controls.

The source of this sequence is a female patient aged 40-50 years who received an allogeneic stem cell transplant from a related donor, was CMV-positive, and had no GVHD. After transplantation, some T cells may belong to the graft donor instead of the recipient. The chain joins TRBV9 to TRBJ1-2; 7 central nucleotides agree with TRBD1. The material was CD4+ T cells sorted from blood, obtained approximately 2,000 days after a stem cell transplant with posttransplant cyclophosphamide. The base sequence is TGTGCCAGCAGCGTTAAGGACAGGCTTAACTATGGCTACACCTTC. Its protein is CASSVKDRLNYGYTF.